This is a list of T cell receptor beta chains from one sample in a study of cytotoxic CD8 clonotypes in ibrutinib-treated CLL. TCRdb's table, derived via immunoSEQ multiplex PCR, lists solely in-frame clones and lacks some. The table lists about 270,000 clones, 70% to 80% of them singletons. The material sequenced was PBMCs, taken at disease progression, from a patient treated with ibrutinib. The receptors come from a human donor with chronic lymphocytic leukemia. CDR3s include the opening cysteine and the closing phenylalanine or tryptophan. The D gene is left open where the match is weak. The size entry is marked missing in some rows and otherwise reads once, few, many or a size class.

V	size	D	J	CDR3	DNA
TRBV7-8	NA	NA	TRBJ2-2	CASSLGVTNTGELFF	TGTGCCAGCAGCTTGGGGGTGACGAACACCGGGGAGCTGTTTTTT
TRBV7-3	once	NA	TRBJ1-6	CASSSRARTSNSPLHF	TGTGCCAGCAGCTCCCGGGCCCGGACGTCTAATTCACCCCTCCACTTT
TRBV15	NA	NA	TRBJ2-7	CATSREAVLVSYEQYF	TGTGCCACCAGCAGAGAGGCAGTGCTCGTATCCTACGAGCAGTACTTC
TRBV4-1	NA	TRBD1	TRBJ2-7	CASSSYTGESSYEQYF	TGCGCCAGCAGTTCATATACAGGGGAAAGCTCCTACGAGCAGTACTTC
TRBV28	NA	NA	TRBJ2-6	CASSFRLSGANVLTF	TGTGCCAGCAGTTTCCGCCTCTCTGGGGCCAACGTCCTGACTTTC
TRBV7-3	NA	NA	TRBJ2-3	CASSLSSWDTQYF	TGTGCCAGCAGCTTAAGCAGTTGGGATACGCAGTATTTT
TRBV7-2	few	TRBD1	TRBJ2-7	CASSLGQGLDPYF	TGTGCCAGCAGCCTGGGACAGGGCCTCGATCCGTACTTC
TRBV7-8	NA	NA	TRBJ2-1	CASSLEQGRHNEQFF	TGTGCCAGCAGCTTAGAGCAGGGACGTCACAATGAGCAGTTCTTC
TRBV10-3	NA	NA	TRBJ2-7	CAISSSGFGGYEQYF	TGTGCCATCAGCTCCTCCGGGTTTGGAGGCTACGAGCAGTACTTC
TRBV15	NA	NA	TRBJ1-1	CATSRDGIPNTEAFF	TGTGCCACCAGCAGAGATGGTATTCCGAACACTGAAGCTTTCTTT
TRBV18	NA	TRBD1	TRBJ1-2	CASSSDRDGYTF	TGTGCCAGCTCATCGGACAGGGATGGCTACACCTTC
TRBV9	NA	NA	TRBJ2-7	CASSVAGENLYEQYF	TGTGCCAGCAGCGTAGCGGGGGAAAACCTCTACGAGCAGTACTTC
TRBV6-5	NA	NA	TRBJ1-1	CASSYSGQLTEAFF	TGTGCCAGCAGTTACTCCGGACAGCTCACTGAAGCTTTCTTT
TRBV2	NA	TRBD1	TRBJ1-2	CASRPGQVNGYTF	TGTGCCAGCAGACCCGGACAGGTGAATGGCTACACCTTC
TRBV4-1	NA	TRBD2	TRBJ2-5	CASSRHSAGAQETQYF	TGCGCCAGCAGCCGACACTCAGCGGGAGCCCAAGAGACCCAGTACTTC
TRBV7-9	few	TRBD2	TRBJ2-1	CASSILAGVSNEQFF	TGTGCCAGCAGTATACTAGCGGGAGTAAGCAATGAGCAGTTCTTC
TRBV7-8	NA	TRBD2	TRBJ2-1	CASSLGGASNEQFF	TGTGCCAGCAGCCTCGGGGGGGCTTCCAATGAGCAGTTCTTC
TRBV7-6	NA	NA	TRBJ2-5	CASSLGWGGYETQYF	TGTGCCAGCAGCTTAGGATGGGGAGGTTATGAGACCCAGTACTTC
TRBV7-8	NA	NA	TRBJ2-1	CASSFYRAYNEQFF	TGTGCCAGCAGCTTTTATAGAGCATACAATGAGCAGTTCTTC
TRBV2	NA	TRBD1	TRBJ2-1	CATLYRPFSDREIEQFF	TGTGCCACCTTATACCGCCCCTTCTCGGACAGGGAGATTGAGCAGTTCTTC
TRBV5-1	NA	TRBD1	TRBJ1-6	CASSLGQGDSPLHF	TGCGCCAGCAGCTTGGGACAGGGAGATTCACCCCTCCACTTT
TRBV18	few	NA	TRBJ1-5	CASSPVAHQPQHF	TGTGCCAGCTCACCGGTCGCCCATCAGCCCCAGCATTTT
TRBV6-6	NA	TRBD1	TRBJ1-2	CASSYSAGGTGGYTF	TGTGCCAGCAGTTACTCGGCAGGGGGCACGGGGGGCTACACCTTC
TRBV6-5	NA	NA	TRBJ2-6	CASTFSGSGANVLTF	TGTGCCAGCACTTTCTCGGGTTCAGGGGCCAACGTCCTGACTTTC
TRBV7-8	NA	NA	TRBJ1-1	CASSLGGQLNTEAFF	TGTGCCAGCAGCTTAGGGGGTCAGTTGAACACTGAAGCTTTCTTT
TRBV4-1	few	NA	TRBJ2-3	CASSQRGDTQYF	TGCGCCAGCAGCCAGAGAGGAGACACGCAGTATTTT
TRBV19	NA	NA	TRBJ2-1	CASSTWTASYNEQFF	TGTGCCAGTAGTACCTGGACGGCGTCCTACAATGAGCAGTTCTTC
TRBV5-8	few	NA	TRBJ2-7	CASSFGQGTYEQYF	TGTGCCAGCAGCTTTGGGCAGGGAACCTACGAGCAGTACTTC
TRBV27	NA	TRBD1	TRBJ2-1	CASRGQGYYNEQFF	TGTGCCAGCAGAGGACAGGGTTACTACAATGAGCAGTTCTTC
TRBV5-6	NA	TRBD2	TRBJ2-3	CASSLLAGSDTQYF	TGTGCCAGCAGCTTACTAGCGGGGTCCGATACGCAGTATTTT
TRBV7-9	NA	TRBD2	TRBJ2-7	CASSLIGRVTYEQYF	TGTGCCAGCAGCCTAATAGGGAGGGTTACCTACGAGCAGTACTTC
TRBV7-9	NA	NA	TRBJ2-5	CASSAAWVGQETQYF	TGTGCCAGCAGCGCCGCTTGGGTCGGCCAAGAGACCCAGTACTTC
TRBV12-5	NA	NA	TRBJ2-1	CASGLVPPQVYNEQFF	TGTGCTAGTGGTTTGGTACCCCCACAGGTTTACAATGAGCAGTTCTTC
TRBV9	NA	NA	TRBJ2-7	CASSVEPRVPYEQYF	TGTGCCAGCAGCGTAGAACCTAGAGTCCCCTACGAGCAGTACTTC
TRBV7-8	NA	NA	TRBJ2-7	CASSFRGTRDEQYF	TGTGCCAGCAGCTTTAGAGGGACACGAGACGAGCAGTACTTC
TRBV29-1	few	TRBD1	TRBJ1-2	CSVRDRVYGYTF	TGCAGCGTCCGGGACAGGGTTTACGGCTACACCTTC
TRBV28	NA	TRBD2	TRBJ2-2	CASSISGPLNTGELFF	TGTGCCAGCAGCATTAGCGGGCCCCTTAACACCGGGGAGCTGTTTTTT
TRBV4-3	NA	NA	TRBJ2-2	CASSQDRWNTGELFF	TGCGCCAGCAGCCAAGACAGGTGGAACACCGGGGAGCTGTTTTTT
TRBV4-1	NA	NA	TRBJ1-6	CASSLDTGAYNSPLHF	TGCGCCAGCAGCTTGGACACTGGGGCCTATAATTCACCCCTCCACTTT
TRBV6-1	NA	NA	TRBJ2-2	CASTAPRAGELFF	TGTGCCAGCACTGCCCCCCGGGCCGGGGAGCTGTTTTTT
TRBV21-1	NA	NA	TRBJ2-7	CASSKQDRGLHEQYF	TGTGCCAGCAGCAAACAGGACAGGGGGCTCCACGAGCAGTACTTC
TRBV19	NA	NA	TRBJ1-1	CASSPYTGTPNTEAFF	TGTGCCAGTAGTCCGTACACCGGGACACCAAACACTGAAGCTTTCTTT
TRBV28	NA	TRBD2	TRBJ2-3	CASSFPAGRTDTQYF	TGTGCCAGCAGTTTTCCAGCGGGACGCACAGATACGCAGTATTTT
TRBV7-9	once	TRBD1	TRBJ2-3	CASSTAGTGGTDTQYF	TGTGCCAGCAGCACCGCCGGGACAGGGGGCACAGATACGCAGTATTTT
TRBV28	few	TRBD1	TRBJ2-5	CASTHRGRETQYF	TGTGCCAGCACCCACAGGGGAAGGGAGACCCAGTACTTC
TRBV6-1	few	TRBD1	TRBJ1-4	CASSDSGTGVEKLFF	TGTGCCAGCAGTGACTCCGGGACAGGGGTAGAAAAACTGTTTTTT
TRBV29-1	once	NA	TRBJ2-7	CSVEADSSYEQYF	TGCAGCGTTGAAGCGGATAGCTCCTACGAGCAGTACTTC
TRBV2	NA	NA	TRBJ2-4	CASSKPGENIQYF	TGTGCCAGCAGCAAGCCGGGTGAAAACATTCAGTACTTC
TRBV28	NA	NA	TRBJ2-1	CASSFGPVYGNEQFF	TGTGCCAGCAGTTTCGGGCCCGTGTACGGGAATGAGCAGTTCTTC
TRBV5-6	NA	NA	TRBJ2-7	CASSLGRGSNEQYF	TGTGCCAGCAGCTTGGGCAGGGGATCGAACGAGCAGTACTTC